The 15 T cell receptor beta chains below all came from one sample that was sequenced in a study of CD8 T cells in Susac syndrome. RNA amounts of roughly 0.45 to 1 ug underwent reverse transcription with random hexamers. A single record per CDR3 protein comes from TCRdb applying MiXCR to the immunoSEQ multiplex PCR reads. In the table there are about 100,000 distinct CDR3 sequences, 95% of which are singletons. The specimen sequenced was CD8+ T cells from PBMCs. The receptors come from a human donor with Susac syndrome.

This chain links TRBV29-1 with TRBJ2-5; unclear D gene. The CDR3 sequence is 13 residues long. Trimming left V 6 bases short and J 7 bases short, with 18 bases between. Germline CDR1 SQVTM, CDR2 ANQGSEA. The CDR3 DNA is TGCAGCGTCCTGGATGGCACGCCGGGGACCCAGTACTTC. Amino acid sequence: CSVLDGTPGTQYF.

V is TRBV7-9 and J is TRBJ2-1; 8 bases agree with TRBD2. CDR1 is SEHNR, CDR2 FQNEAQ, per germline (reference sequence). The CDR3 contains 16 residues. V shed 0 bases and J 8 bases; nucleotides not matched to a gene: 9. CDR3 amino acids: CASSLAGRTSRDEQFF. The CDR3 DNA is TGTGCCAGCAGCTTAGCGGGGAGGACTAGCAGGGATGAGCAGTTCTTC.

This chain connects TRBV11-2 to TRBJ1-2; D is possibly TRBD1 (5 bases). The CDR3 has 15 amino acids. Trimming removed 4 bases at V and 3 bases at J, with 15 bases between. Germline assignment: CDR1 SGHAT and CDR2 FQNNGV. This CDR3 reads CASSSTGTAHYGYTF. DNA of the CDR3: TGTGCCAGCAGCTCCACCGGGACGGCGCACTATGGCTACACCTTC.

This rearrangement joins TRBV29-1 to TRBJ2-5; 11 bases are a match to TRBD1. The CDR3 sequence is 15 residues long. Germline V gene sequence: CDR1 SQVTM, CDR2 ANQGSEA. V shed 7 bases and J 5 bases; nucleotides not matched to a gene: 12. CDR3 amino acids: CSATRWDRGEETQYF. The CDR3 DNA follows: TGCAGCGCAACCAGGTGGGACAGGGGGGAGGAGACCCAGTACTTC.

The rearrangement uses TRBV29-1 and TRBJ2-3, with unresolved D. V lost 2 bases and J 1 base, leaving 7 bases between the germline ends. The CDR3 length is 13 residues. CDR1 is SQVTM and CDR2 is ANQGSEA in the germline V gene. The CDR3 DNA follows: TGCAGCGTTGAAATTTCAGGCACAGATACGCAGTATTTT. Its translation is CSVEISGTDTQYF.

The chain uses TRBV2 and TRBJ2-7; the D gene is possibly TRBD2 (6 bases). Germline V gene data show CDR1 as SNHLY and CDR2 as FYNNEI. CDR3 length: 14 amino acids. V shed 3 bases and J shed 2 bases, with 11 bases lying between them. The CDR3 DNA sequence: TGTGCCAGCAGTGATTGGAGGGCTACCTACGAGCAGTACTTC. Protein: CASSDWRATYEQYF. The variable domain in full, with the rest retrieved from reference TRBV2 and TRBJ2-7, is EPEVTQTPSHQVTQMGQEVILRCVPISNHLYFYWYRQILGQKVEFLVSFYNNEISEKSEIFDDQFSVERPDGSNFTLKIRSTKLEDSAMYFCASSDWRATYEQYFGPGTRLTVT.

The sample holds one count of this clonotype. The CDR3 DNA follows: TGTGCCACCAGCAGAGTTAGTCGGGGCGGTGAAGCTTTCTTT. This codes for CATSRVSRGGEAFF. This rearrangement joins TRBV15 to TRBJ1-1; a possible D gene is TRBD1 (5 bases). CDR3 length: 14 amino acids. V lost 1 base and J 7 bases, leaving 13 bases between the germline ends. CDR1 is LNHNV and CDR2 is YYDKDF in the germline V gene (reference sequence).

The rearrangement links TRBV20-1 to TRBJ2-7; 8 positions agree with TRBD1. From germline, CDR1 is DFQATT and CDR2 SNEGSKA (reference sequence). V shed 1 base and J 5 bases; nucleotides not matched to a gene: 7. CDR3 length: 14 residues. CDR3 region: CSARAPDRDHEQYF. CDR3 in DNA: TGCAGTGCTAGAGCCCCGGACAGGGACCACGAGCAGTACTTC.

This chain uses TRBV9 with TRBJ2-1; tentative D call: TRBD2 (5 bases). The germline V and J ends were trimmed by 3 bases and 4 bases, with 11 bases remaining between them. Germline V gives CDR1 SGDLS, CDR2 YYNGEE. The CDR3 is 14 residues long. In nucleotides, the CDR3 is TGTGCCAGCAGCGGACACGGGGTTTACAATGAGCAGTTCTTC. It is translated as CASSGHGVYNEQFF.

This clonotype has only one observation. V usage is TRBV20-1 and J usage is TRBJ1-5; 10 bases align to TRBD1. The CDR3 is 15 residues long. V gave up 3 bases and J gave up 5 bases; unmatched junction bases: 7. Per germline, CDR1 DFQATT and CDR2 SNEGSKA (reference sequence). CDR3 amino acids: CSASVTGTGDQPQHF. The CDR3 DNA sequence: TGCAGTGCTAGTGTAACCGGGACAGGGGATCAGCCCCAGCATTTT.

This clonotype has just one count. This rearrangement joins TRBV5-4 to TRBJ2-5, with D tentatively TRBD2 (5 bases). Trimming stripped 0 bases from V and 2 bases from J, with 8 bases between. This CDR3 comprises 14 residues. The germline gives CDR1 SGHNT, CDR2 YYREEE (reference sequence). The CDR3 reads CASSLAAVQETQYF. DNA of the CDR3: TGTGCCAGCAGCTTGGCAGCGGTTCAAGAGACCCAGTACTTC.

This clonotype was detected once. The V gene is TRBV20-1, the J gene TRBJ1-5; D is undetermined. Germline values: CDR1 DFQATT, CDR2 SNEGSKA (reference sequence). The CDR3 totals 15 residues. The germline V and J ends were trimmed by 1 base and 2 bases, with 12 bases remaining between them. The CDR3 is CSARADTLGNQPQHF. The CDR3, as DNA: TGCAGTGCTAGAGCCGACACCCTCGGCAATCAGCCCCAGCATTTT.

The chain carries TRBV20-1 and TRBJ1-5; D not resolved. Germline CDR1 is DFQATT and CDR2 is SNEGSKA (reference sequence). CDR3 length: 14 residues. V lost 7 bases, J lost 0 bases, and 13 bases lay in between. Written as DNA, the CDR3 is TGCAGTGTGGGCCTAGGGAATAGCAATCAGCCCCAGCATTTT. Residues: CSVGLGNSNQPQHF.

The chain combines TRBV19 with TRBJ2-1; D call uncertain. Trimming pared 6 bases from V and 5 bases from J, leaving 11 bases between. The germline V gene encodes CDR1 LNHDA and CDR2 SQIVND (reference sequence). This CDR3 is 13 amino acids long. The CDR3 bases are TGTGCCAGTAGCATTTATATTCACAATGAGCAGTTCTTC. Protein sequence: CASSIYIHNEQFF.

J is TRBJ2-7 and V is TRBV11-2; D possibly uses TRBD1 or TRBD2 (5 bases each). Deletions cut 4 bases from V and 6 bases from J, with 10 bases between. In germline, CDR1 is SGHAT, CDR2 FQNNGV. The CDR3 loop spans 12 amino acids. Written as DNA, the CDR3 is TGTGCCAGCAGCTCGCCCGGGGCCGAGCAGTACTTC. This sequence encodes CASSSPGAEQYF.